The following is a T cell receptor (beta chain) sequence with its context. Its antigen is not known. The data were taken from a study of shared clonotypes between healthy human individuals. The CDR3 length is 13 residues. CDR1 and CDR2 (germline): WNHNN, SYGVQD (reference sequence). Trimming pared 6 bases from V and 5 bases from J, leaving 10 bases between. Method: immunoSEQ multiplex PCR; TCRdb's copy keeps in-frame clones and lacks some. The repertoire consists of roughly 2 million clones, with over 85% occurring once and the leading ten covering 0.1% to 0.15%. Findings and caveats of the study: The study found lower generation probabilities in non-shared clonotypes than in those shared by all four donors. Only blood underwent sampling, and tissue repertoires likely differ.

The specimen sequenced was naive CD4+ T cells sorted from blood. Specified subset: CD45RA+ positively selected. The chain uses TRBV10-1 and TRBJ2-2; D gene uncertain. This clonotype was obtained from a man younger than 35 in good health. CDR3 DNA sequence: TGCGCCAGCAGCTTCCACAGTACCGGGGAGCTGTTTTTT. Translated: CASSFHSTGELFF.